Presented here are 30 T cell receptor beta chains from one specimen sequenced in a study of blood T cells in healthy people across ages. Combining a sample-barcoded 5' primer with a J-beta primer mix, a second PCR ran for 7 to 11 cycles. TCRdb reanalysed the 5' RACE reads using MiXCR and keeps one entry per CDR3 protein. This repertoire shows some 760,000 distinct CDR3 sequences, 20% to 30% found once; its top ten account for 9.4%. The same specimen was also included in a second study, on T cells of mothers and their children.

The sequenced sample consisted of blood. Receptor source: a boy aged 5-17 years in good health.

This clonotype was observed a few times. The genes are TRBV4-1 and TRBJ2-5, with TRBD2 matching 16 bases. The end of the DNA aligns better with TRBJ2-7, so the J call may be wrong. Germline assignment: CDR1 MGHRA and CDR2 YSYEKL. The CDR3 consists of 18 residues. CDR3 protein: CASSQLPGLAGGPYEQYF. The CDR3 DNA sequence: TGCGCCAGCAGCCAACTCCCGGGACTAGCGGGAGGGCCGTACGAGCAGTACTTC.

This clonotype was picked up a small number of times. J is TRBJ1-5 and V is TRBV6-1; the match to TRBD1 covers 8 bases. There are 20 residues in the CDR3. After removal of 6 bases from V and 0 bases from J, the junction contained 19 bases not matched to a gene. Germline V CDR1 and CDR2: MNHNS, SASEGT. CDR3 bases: TGTGCCAGCAGCCCTACTCGTCCGGGACAGGACGCCTATAGCAATCAGCCCCAGCATTTT. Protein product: CASSPTRPGQDAYSNQPQHF.

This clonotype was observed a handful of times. The CDR3 DNA follows: TGTGCCAGCAGCAAAGTTATGCCCATCAAAGAGACCCAGTACTTC. This gives the protein CASSKVMPIKETQYF. J is TRBJ2-5 and V is TRBV21-1. TRBV21-1 is a recognized pseudogene. This CDR3 spans 15 amino acids.

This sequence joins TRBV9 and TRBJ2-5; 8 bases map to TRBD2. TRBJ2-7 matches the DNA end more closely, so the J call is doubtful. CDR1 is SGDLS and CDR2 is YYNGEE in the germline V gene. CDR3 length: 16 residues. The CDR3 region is CASSDYSGGESYEQYF. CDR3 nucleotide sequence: TGTGCCAGCAGCGACTACTCGGGGGGGGAGAGCTACGAGCAGTACTTC.

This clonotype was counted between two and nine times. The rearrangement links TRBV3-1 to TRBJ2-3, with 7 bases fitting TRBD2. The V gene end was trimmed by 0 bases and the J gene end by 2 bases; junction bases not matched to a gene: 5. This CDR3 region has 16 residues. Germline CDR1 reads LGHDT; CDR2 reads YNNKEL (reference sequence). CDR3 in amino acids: CASSQDYGRFTDTQYF. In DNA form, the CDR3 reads TGTGCCAGCAGCCAAGATTACGGGAGGTTCACAGATACGCAGTATTTT.

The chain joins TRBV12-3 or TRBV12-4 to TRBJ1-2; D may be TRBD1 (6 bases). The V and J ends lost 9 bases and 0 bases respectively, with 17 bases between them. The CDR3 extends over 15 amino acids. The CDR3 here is CASSLGTYANYGYTF. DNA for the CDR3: TGTGCCAGTAGTCTCGGGACATACGCTAACTATGGCTACACCTTC.

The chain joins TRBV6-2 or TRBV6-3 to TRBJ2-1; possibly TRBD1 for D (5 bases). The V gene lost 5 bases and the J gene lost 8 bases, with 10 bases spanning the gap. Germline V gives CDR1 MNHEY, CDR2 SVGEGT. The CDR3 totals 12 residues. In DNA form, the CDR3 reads TGTGCCAGCAGTCAGGGTATGGATGAGCAGTTCTTC. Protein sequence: CASSQGMDEQFF.

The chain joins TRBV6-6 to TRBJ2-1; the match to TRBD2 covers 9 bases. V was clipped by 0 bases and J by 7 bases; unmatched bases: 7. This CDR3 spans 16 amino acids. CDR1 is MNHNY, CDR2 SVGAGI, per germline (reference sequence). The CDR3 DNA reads TGTGCCAGCAGTTACTCGGGACTAGCTTCTCAAAATGAGCAGTTCTTC. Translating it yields CASSYSGLASQNEQFF.

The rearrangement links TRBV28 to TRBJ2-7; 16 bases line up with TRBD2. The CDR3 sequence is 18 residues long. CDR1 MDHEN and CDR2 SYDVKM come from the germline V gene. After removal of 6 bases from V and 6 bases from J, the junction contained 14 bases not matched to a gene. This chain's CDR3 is CASSSSGTSGRGPLEQYF. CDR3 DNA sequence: TGTGCCAGCAGCAGCTCCGGGACTAGCGGGAGGGGACCCCTCGAGCAGTACTTC.

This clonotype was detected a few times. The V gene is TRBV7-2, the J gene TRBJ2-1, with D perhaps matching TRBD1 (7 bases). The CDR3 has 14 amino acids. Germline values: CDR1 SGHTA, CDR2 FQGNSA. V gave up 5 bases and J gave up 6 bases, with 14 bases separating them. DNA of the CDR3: TGTGCCAGCAGCCCACGCGGGACAGTCAATGAGCAGTTCTTC. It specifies CASSPRGTVNEQFF.

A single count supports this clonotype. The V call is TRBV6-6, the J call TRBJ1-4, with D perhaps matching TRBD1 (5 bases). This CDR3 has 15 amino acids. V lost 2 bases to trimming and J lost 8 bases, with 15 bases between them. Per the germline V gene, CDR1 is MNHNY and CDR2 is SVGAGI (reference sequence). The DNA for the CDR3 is TGTGCCAGCAGTTACAGTGCAGGGTTAAGGGAAAAACTGTTTTTT. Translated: CASSYSAGLREKLFF.

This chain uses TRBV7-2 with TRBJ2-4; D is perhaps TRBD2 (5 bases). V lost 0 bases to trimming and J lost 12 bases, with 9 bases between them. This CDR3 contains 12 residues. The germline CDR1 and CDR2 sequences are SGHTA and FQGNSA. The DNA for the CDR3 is TGTGCCAGCAGCTTAGCAGAGGGTAATCAGTACTTC. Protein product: CASSLAEGNQYF.

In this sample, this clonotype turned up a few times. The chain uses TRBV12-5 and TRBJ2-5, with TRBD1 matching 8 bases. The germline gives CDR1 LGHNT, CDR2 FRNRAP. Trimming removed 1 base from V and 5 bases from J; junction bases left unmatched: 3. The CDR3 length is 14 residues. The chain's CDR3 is CASGLGTGYETQYF. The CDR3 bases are TGTGCTAGTGGTTTGGGGACAGGGTACGAGACCCAGTACTTC.

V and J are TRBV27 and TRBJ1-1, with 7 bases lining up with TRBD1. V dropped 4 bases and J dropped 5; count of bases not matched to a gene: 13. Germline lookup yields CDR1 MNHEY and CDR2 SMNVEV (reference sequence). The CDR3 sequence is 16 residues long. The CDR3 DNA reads TGTGCCAGCAGTTCCTTCCCGACAGGGAGGGTTACTGAAGCTTTCTTT. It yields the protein CASSSFPTGRVTEAFF.

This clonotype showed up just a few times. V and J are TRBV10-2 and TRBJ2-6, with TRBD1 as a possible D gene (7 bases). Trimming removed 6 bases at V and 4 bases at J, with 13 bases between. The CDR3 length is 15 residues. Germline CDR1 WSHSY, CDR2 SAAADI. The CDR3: CASSAGQRGANVLTF. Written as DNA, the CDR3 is TGCGCCAGCAGCGCGGGACAGAGGGGGGCCAACGTCCTGACTTTC.

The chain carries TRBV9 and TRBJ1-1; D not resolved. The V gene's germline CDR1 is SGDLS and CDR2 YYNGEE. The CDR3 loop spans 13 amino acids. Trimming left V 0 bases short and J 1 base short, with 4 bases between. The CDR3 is CASSVVQNTEAFF. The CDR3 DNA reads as TGTGCCAGCAGCGTAGTGCAGAACACTGAAGCTTTCTTT.

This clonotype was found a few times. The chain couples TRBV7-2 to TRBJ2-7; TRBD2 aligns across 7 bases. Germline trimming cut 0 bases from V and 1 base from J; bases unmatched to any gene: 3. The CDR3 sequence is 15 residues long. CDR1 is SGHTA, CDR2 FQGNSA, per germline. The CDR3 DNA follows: TGTGCCAGCAGCTTAGCGCGGGGGAATTCCTACGAGCAGTACTTC. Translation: CASSLARGNSYEQYF.

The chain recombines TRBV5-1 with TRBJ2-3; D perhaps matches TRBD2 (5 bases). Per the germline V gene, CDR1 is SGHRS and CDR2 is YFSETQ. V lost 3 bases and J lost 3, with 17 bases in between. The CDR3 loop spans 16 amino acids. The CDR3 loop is CASSWTVGRRTDTQYF. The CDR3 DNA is TGCGCCAGCAGCTGGACTGTGGGGAGACGGACAGATACGCAGTATTTT.

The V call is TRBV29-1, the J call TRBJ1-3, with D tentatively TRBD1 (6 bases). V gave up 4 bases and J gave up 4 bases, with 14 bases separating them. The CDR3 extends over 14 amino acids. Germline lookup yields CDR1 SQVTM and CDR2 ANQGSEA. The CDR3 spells CSVGQGIPGNTIYF. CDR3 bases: TGCAGCGTTGGGCAGGGGATCCCCGGAAACACCATATATTTT.

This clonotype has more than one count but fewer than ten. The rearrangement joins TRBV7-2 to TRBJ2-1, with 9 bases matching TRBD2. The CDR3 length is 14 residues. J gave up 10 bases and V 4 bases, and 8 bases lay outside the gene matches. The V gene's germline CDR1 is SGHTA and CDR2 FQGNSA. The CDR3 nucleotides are TGTGCCAGCAGCTCGGGACTAGCAGGAGTGGAGCAGTTCTTC. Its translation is CASSSGLAGVEQFF.

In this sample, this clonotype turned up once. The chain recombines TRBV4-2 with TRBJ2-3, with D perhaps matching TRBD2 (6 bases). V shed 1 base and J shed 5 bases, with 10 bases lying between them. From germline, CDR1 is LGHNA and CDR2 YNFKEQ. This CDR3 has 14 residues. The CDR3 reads CASSQAGDEDTQYF. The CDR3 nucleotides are TGTGCCAGCAGCCAAGCGGGGGATGAAGATACGCAGTATTTT.

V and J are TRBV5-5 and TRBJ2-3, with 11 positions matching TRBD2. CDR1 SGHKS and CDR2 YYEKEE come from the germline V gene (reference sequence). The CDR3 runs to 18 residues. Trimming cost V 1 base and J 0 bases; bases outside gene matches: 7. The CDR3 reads CASSLSLAGGRSTDTQYF. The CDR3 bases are TGTGCCAGCAGCTTGAGTCTAGCGGGGGGAAGAAGCACAGATACGCAGTATTTT.

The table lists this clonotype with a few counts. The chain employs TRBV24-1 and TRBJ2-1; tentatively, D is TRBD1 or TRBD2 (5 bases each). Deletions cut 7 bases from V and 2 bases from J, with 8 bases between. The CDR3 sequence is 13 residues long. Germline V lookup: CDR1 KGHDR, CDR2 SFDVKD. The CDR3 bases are TGTGCCACCAGGGGACGGACCTACAATGAGCAGTTCTTC. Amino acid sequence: CATRGRTYNEQFF.

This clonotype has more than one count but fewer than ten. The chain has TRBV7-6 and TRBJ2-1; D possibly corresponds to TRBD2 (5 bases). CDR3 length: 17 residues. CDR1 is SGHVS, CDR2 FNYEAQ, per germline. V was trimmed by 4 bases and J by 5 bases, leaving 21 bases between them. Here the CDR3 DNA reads TGTGCCAGCAGCTCTAGACGGTTCGGGGAAGTCGACAATGAGCAGTTCTTC. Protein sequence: CASSSRRFGEVDNEQFF.

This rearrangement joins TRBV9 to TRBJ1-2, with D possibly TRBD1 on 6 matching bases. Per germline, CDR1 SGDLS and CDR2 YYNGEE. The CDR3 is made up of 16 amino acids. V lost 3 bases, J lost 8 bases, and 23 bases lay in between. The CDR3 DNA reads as TGTGCCAGCAGCGAAGGGGGGAGGGTCTCAGGGATCGGCTACACCTTC. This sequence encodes CASSEGGRVSGIGYTF.

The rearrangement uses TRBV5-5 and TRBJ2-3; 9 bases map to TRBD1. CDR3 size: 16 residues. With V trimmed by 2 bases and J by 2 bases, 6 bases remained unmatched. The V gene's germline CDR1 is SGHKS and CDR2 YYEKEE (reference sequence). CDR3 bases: TGTGCCAGCAGCTTTAGGACAGGGGCGGACACAGATACGCAGTATTTT. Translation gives CASSFRTGADTDTQYF.

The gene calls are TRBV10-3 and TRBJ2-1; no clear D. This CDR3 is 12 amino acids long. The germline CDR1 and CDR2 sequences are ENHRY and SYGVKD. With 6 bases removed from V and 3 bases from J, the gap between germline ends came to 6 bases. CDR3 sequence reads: CAIRTNYNEQFF. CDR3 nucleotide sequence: TGTGCCATCAGGACGAACTACAATGAGCAGTTCTTC.

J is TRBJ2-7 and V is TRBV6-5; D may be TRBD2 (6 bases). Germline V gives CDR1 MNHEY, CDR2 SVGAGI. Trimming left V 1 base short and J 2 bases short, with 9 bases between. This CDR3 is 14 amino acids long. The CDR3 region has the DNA TGTGCCAGCAGTTACTTAGCGGATGCCTACGAGCAGTACTTC. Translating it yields CASSYLADAYEQYF.

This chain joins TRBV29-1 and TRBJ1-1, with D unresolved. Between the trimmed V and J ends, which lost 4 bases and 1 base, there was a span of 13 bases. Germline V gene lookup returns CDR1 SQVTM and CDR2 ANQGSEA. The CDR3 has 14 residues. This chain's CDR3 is CSVGAVKTNTEAFF. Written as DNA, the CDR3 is TGCAGCGTTGGGGCAGTTAAGACGAACACTGAAGCTTTCTTT.

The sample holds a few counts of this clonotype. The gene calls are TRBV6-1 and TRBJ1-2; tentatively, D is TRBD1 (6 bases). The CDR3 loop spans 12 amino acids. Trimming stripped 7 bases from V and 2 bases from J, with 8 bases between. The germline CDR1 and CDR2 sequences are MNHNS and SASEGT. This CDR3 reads CASKQGNYGYTF. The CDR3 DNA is TGTGCCAGCAAGCAGGGGAACTATGGCTACACCTTC.